This TCR beta chain derives from a study of T cells in Graves' hyperthyroidism and ophthalmopathy. Study results and limitations: Peripheral blood also featured most of the thyroid clonotypes expanded above 0.001. Ophthalmopathy and stable hyperthyroidism were separated by a 13 V-J model.

Exclusion of a patient resulted from uncontrolled infection, other autoimmune disease, pregnancy or lactation. This clonotype has only a few counts. Its antigen is not known. Researchers amplified the TCR beta CDR3 regions from RNA transcripts. HTBI primers were the set used in a first-round RT-PCR of the TCR CDR3. Each CDR3 protein is one row after TCRdb ran MiXCR on the multiplex PCR reads. The data contain about 770,000 distinct CDR3 sequences, around 20% of them seen just once; the ten biggest clones take up approximately 16%. Looked up from germline, CDR1 is SGHVS and CDR2 is FNYEAQ. With 1 base removed from V and 8 bases from J, the gap between germline ends came to 8 bases. The CDR3 contains 13 residues.

The clonotype originates from a woman in her 50s with Graves' hyperthyroidism that later progressed to Graves' ophthalmopathy. This sequence joins TRBV7-6 and TRBJ1-4, with D unclear. Material for sequencing was blood. DNA of the CDR3: TGTGCCAGCAGCTTAGGACGGAGCGAAAAACTGTTTTTT. Translation gives CASSLGRSEKLFF.